These 21 T cell receptor beta chains came from one sample sequenced in a study of neurological immune-mediated disorders (dated by TCRdb to between 2018 and 2021). The library relied on 5' RACE. The sequencing machine was an Illumina HiSeq 2500. TCRdb trimmed public reads at Q25 via fastp, called clones via MiXCR and kept in-frame beta chains. Each CDR3 protein appears once, grouped with its most common genes and DNA. This sample lists roughly 60,000 distinct CDR3 sequences; 9.5% to 12% were detected once. In total, the top ten clones hold 1.5% to 2% of the sample. Sequenced input: PBMCs. The receptors were gathered from a man in his 60s in good health.

This clonotype was seen repeatedly, ten times or more. The chain employs TRBV29-1 and TRBJ2-1; no reliable D call. V was cut by 4 bases and J by 6 bases, with 10 bases left in between. In germline, CDR1 is SQVTM, CDR2 ANQGSEA. The CDR3 totals 12 residues. Here the CDR3 reads CSVVPRLNEQFF. In nucleotides, the CDR3 is TGCAGCGTTGTTCCCAGGCTCAATGAGCAGTTCTTC.

This clonotype was observed at least ten times. This chain links TRBV7-2 with TRBJ1-1; D is undetermined. The germline gives CDR1 SGHTA, CDR2 FQGNSA. V was shortened by 5 bases and J by 7 bases, with 17 bases between the two germline ends. This CDR3 is built from 14 residues. CDR3 sequence reads: CASSLVEPRDEAFF. CDR3 in DNA: TGTGCCAGCAGCCTCGTAGAGCCCCGTGATGAAGCTTTCTTT.

The chain combines TRBV12-3 or TRBV12-4 with TRBJ2-3; D unresolved. The CDR3 length is 15 residues. Trimming removed 2 bases from V and 3 bases from J, with 12 bases in between. The CDR3 loop is CASSLRRTTTDTQYF. Written as DNA, the CDR3 is TGTGCCAGCAGTTTAAGGAGAACTACTACAGATACGCAGTATTTT.

This clonotype was counted between two and nine times. The V gene is TRBV5-1, the J gene TRBJ1-1, with TRBD1 as a possible D gene (5 bases). Trimming left V 7 bases short and J 6 bases short, with 10 bases between. The CDR3 has 11 amino acids. Germline CDR1 is SGHRS and CDR2 is YFSETQ. The CDR3 region is CASGGEAEAFF. The CDR3 nucleotides read TGCGCCAGCGGGGGGGAAGCTGAAGCTTTCTTT.

This clonotype has a count of ten or more. The J gene is TRBJ2-1, the V gene TRBV20-1; 10 bases are a match to TRBD2. The germline gives CDR1 DFQATT, CDR2 SNEGSKA (reference sequence). The CDR3 contains 15 residues. Germline trimming cut 5 bases from V and 7 bases from J; bases unmatched to any gene: 11. The DNA for the CDR3 is TGCAGTGCTGAATCTGGACTAGCGGCACAGAATGAGCAGTTCTTC. Its protein is CSAESGLAAQNEQFF.

This clonotype was detected many times. The chain combines TRBV5-1 with TRBJ2-2; the match to TRBD2 covers 11 bases. Germline CDR1 and CDR2: SGHRS and YFSETQ. V gave up 1 base and J gave up 5 bases; unmatched junction bases: 4. The CDR3 extends over 16 amino acids. CDR3 in DNA: TGCGCCAGCAGCTTGCCGACTAGCGGGGCTACCGGGGAGCTGTTTTTT. This sequence encodes CASSLPTSGATGELFF.

Of note for this clonotype: One end of the junction does not line up with germline, which may come from a read error. The chain employs TRBV7-2 and TRBJ1-5, with 8 bases lining up with TRBD1. The CDR3 has 13 residues. Germline CDR1 SGHTA, CDR2 FQGNSA. The CDR3 DNA reads as TGCGCCAGCAGCATCGGACAGGGTCAGCCCCAGCATTTT. The encoded protein is CASSIGQGQPQHF.

This clonotype was observed a handful of times. The rearrangement uses TRBV19 and TRBJ1-2, with D perhaps TRBD1 (5 bases). V was trimmed by 5 bases and J by 8 bases, leaving 18 bases between them. The CDR3 sequence is 14 residues long. Germline CDR1 LNHDA, CDR2 SQIVND (reference sequence). The CDR3 loop is CASSEGMGPTGYTF. Written as DNA, the CDR3 is TGTGCCAGTAGTGAAGGAATGGGGCCCACAGGCTACACCTTC.

This clonotype was recorded many times. V gene TRBV20-1 combines with J gene TRBJ2-1; D uncertain. Trimming pared 3 bases from V and 5 bases from J, leaving 14 bases between. CDR1 and CDR2 from the germline V gene are DFQATT and SNEGSKA (reference sequence). The CDR3 totals 14 residues. CDR3 protein: CSASLSVEHNEQFF. DNA for the CDR3: TGCAGTGCTAGCCTTTCGGTAGAGCACAATGAGCAGTTCTTC.

This clonotype appeared many times. The chain employs TRBV7-2 and TRBJ1-5, with D perhaps matching TRBD1 (5 bases). This CDR3 contains 16 residues. V was clipped by 2 bases and J by 5 bases, with 16 bases between them. Germline lookup yields CDR1 SGHTA and CDR2 FQGNSA. In DNA form, the CDR3 reads TGTGCCAGCAGCTTAAAGTTGGGGCCAAGGGATCAGCCCCAGCATTTT. This sequence encodes CASSLKLGPRDQPQHF.

A note on this clonotype: With a much larger clone just one base away, this may be a read error. The chain combines TRBV13 with TRBJ2-7, with a weak D call TRBD2 (5 bases). This CDR3 region has 16 residues. CDR1 is PRHDT, CDR2 FYEKMQ, per germline (reference sequence). V was clipped by 4 bases and J by 3 bases, with 19 bases between them. The chain's CDR3 is CASSSKAASRHYEQYF. DNA of the CDR3: TGTGCCAGCAGCTCCAAAGCGGCTAGCCGACACTACGAGCAGTACTTC.

Many counts were recorded for this clonotype. In DNA form, the CDR3 reads TGCGCCAGCAGCTTAGGGGACAGGGGTGAAAAACTGTTTTTT. Translation: CASSLGDRGEKLFF. V and J are TRBV5-1 and TRBJ1-4; 10 bases agree with TRBD1. The CDR3 runs to 14 residues. The germline V gene has CDR1 SGHRS and CDR2 YFSETQ. J lost 7 bases, V lost 2 bases, and 2 bases had no gene match.

At least ten counts were recorded for this clonotype. An end of the junction differs from the germline gene, which may be a read error. The chain carries TRBV20-1 and TRBJ2-2; TRBD2 is a possible D gene (5 bases). Germline values: CDR1 DFQATT, CDR2 SNEGSKA (reference sequence). The CDR3 is 14 amino acids. In nucleotides, the CDR3 is TGCAGTGCAAGAGACTACTCGAACACCGGGGAGCTGTTTTTT. Translation gives CSARDYSNTGELFF.

This clonotype was detected many times. This chain joins TRBV2 and TRBJ1-2; 9 bases line up with TRBD1. The CDR3 has 14 amino acids. CDR1 SNHLY and CDR2 FYNNEI come from the germline V gene. V shed 8 bases, J shed 5 bases, and the junction held 9 bases outside the gene matches. In DNA form, the CDR3 reads TGTGCCAGCGGGGAGGACAGGGGTGGGTATGGCTACACCTTC. It translates to CASGEDRGGYGYTF.

This clonotype was picked up many times. The CDR3 nucleotides read TGCGCCAGCAGCCAAGATAAGAGGAGACTAGTCACAGATACGCAGTATTTT. It encodes CASSQDKRRLVTDTQYF. This chain links TRBV4-3 with TRBJ2-3, with D maybe TRBD2 (6 bases). Trimming stripped 0 bases from V and 2 bases from J, with 15 bases between. The CDR3 is made up of 17 amino acids. Germline CDR1 LGHNA, CDR2 YSLEER.

This clonotype was seen ten or more times. V and J are TRBV20-1 and TRBJ1-6; TRBD1 matches at 7 bases. Trimming cost V 2 bases and J 7 bases; bases outside gene matches: 5. Germline V CDR1 and CDR2: DFQATT, SNEGSKA (reference sequence). CDR3 size: 14 residues. The CDR3 region is CSARRQGFNSPLHF. The DNA for the CDR3 is TGCAGTGCTAGAAGACAGGGTTTCAATTCACCCCTCCACTTT.

This clonotype was counted ten times or more. The V gene is TRBV29-1, the J gene TRBJ2-7; D is ambiguous. The CDR3 extends over 13 amino acids. V was shortened by 4 bases and J by 3 bases, with 13 bases between the two germline ends. Germline V gene sequence: CDR1 SQVTM, CDR2 ANQGSEA. This CDR3 is CSVGSFGDYEQYF. The CDR3 DNA is TGCAGCGTTGGGTCCTTTGGGGACTACGAGCAGTACTTC.

This clonotype was counted ten times or more. CDR3: CASSLTTSGSTDTQYF. CDR3 DNA sequence: TGTGCCAGCAGCCTAACGACTAGCGGGAGCACAGATACGCAGTATTTT. This sequence joins TRBV7-8 and TRBJ2-3; 10 nucleotides agree with TRBD2. CDR1 is SGHVS and CDR2 is FQNEAQ in the germline V gene. Trimming took 5 bases from V and 0 from J; bases not matched to a gene: 5. The CDR3 is made up of 16 amino acids.

In its sample, this clonotype was seen many times. The genes are TRBV6-5 and TRBJ2-1, with D tentatively TRBD1 (5 bases). This CDR3 contains 15 residues. The germline V and J ends were trimmed by 2 bases and 0 bases, with 8 bases remaining between them. Germline-derived CDR1 and CDR2 are MNHEY and SVGAGI. CDR3 loop: CASSYRQFSYNEQFF. The CDR3 DNA is TGTGCCAGCAGTTACCGACAGTTCTCCTACAATGAGCAGTTCTTC.

The sample holds many counts of this clonotype. CDR3 in amino acids: CATLSSGANVLTF. Here the CDR3 DNA reads TGTGCCACCCTAAGCTCTGGGGCCAACGTCCTGACTTTC. The J gene is TRBJ2-6, the V gene TRBV12-3 or TRBV12-4; the D is unclear. The CDR3 runs to 13 residues. V lost 10 bases and J 0 bases, leaving 7 bases between the germline ends.

This clonotype appeared many times. The chain employs TRBV3-1 and TRBJ2-7, with a possible D match to TRBD1 (6 bases). In germline, CDR1 is LGHDT, CDR2 YNNKEL (reference sequence). CDR3 length equals 15 residues. The germline V and J ends were trimmed by 0 bases and 2 bases, with 11 bases remaining between them. The CDR3: CASSQEAGATYEQYF. The CDR3 region has the DNA TGTGCCAGCAGCCAAGAGGCAGGGGCGACCTACGAGCAGTACTTC.